There are many counts of the clone carrying this T cell receptor (beta chain). The antigen is unknown. The sample is drawn from a study of breast tumors, draining lymph nodes, adjacent tissues. Study results and caveats: Luminal-like breast cancer showed significantly higher tumor–nontumor repertoire similarity than basal-like. Data fit most tumor T cells coming from lymph node, expanding in tumor.

The germline V gene encodes CDR1 GTSNPN and CDR2 SVGIG (reference sequence). The length of the CDR3 is 13 residues. Deletions cut 3 bases from V and 2 bases from J, with 10 bases between. TCRdb analysed the multiplex PCR reads with MiXCR anew, one entry per CDR3 protein. The sample yields around 12,000 distinct CDR3 sequences, roughly two thirds seen once. The specimen was tumor-adjacent breast tissue. The chain combines TRBV30 with TRBJ1-2, with a tentative D call TRBD1 (5 bases). The sequence was collected from a female donor with breast cancer. Some clones in this sample may be carry-over from other donors' samples. In DNA, the CDR3 is TGTGCCTGGAGCCCCGACAGCAACTATGGCTACACCTTC. It translates to CAWSPDSNYGYTF.